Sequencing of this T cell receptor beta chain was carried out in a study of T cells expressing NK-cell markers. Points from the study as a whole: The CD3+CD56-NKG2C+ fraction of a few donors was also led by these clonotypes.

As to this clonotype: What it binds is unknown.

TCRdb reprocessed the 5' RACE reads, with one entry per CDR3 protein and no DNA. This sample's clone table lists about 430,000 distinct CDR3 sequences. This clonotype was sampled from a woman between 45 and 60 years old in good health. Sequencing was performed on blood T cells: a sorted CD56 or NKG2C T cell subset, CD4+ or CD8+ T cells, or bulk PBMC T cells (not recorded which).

The CDR3 protein is CASRTTGGFYGYTF. The V gene is TRBV28, the J gene TRBJ1-2; TCRdb names TRBD1, which stays unverified in the absence of DNA. CDR3 length equals 14 residues. Germline V gene lookup returns CDR1 MDHEN and CDR2 SYDVKM.